The entry below gives a single TCR beta chain sequence along with its context. The data were obtained in a study of blood T cell repertoires in COVID-19. For the study at large: Samples representing acute and convalescent COVID-19 were sourced from the United States, Italy and Spain. In each case, the material was cDNA or gDNA derived from T cells, B-cell-depleted T cells, or PBMCs.

The CDR3 is made up of 13 amino acids. The germline V gene encodes CDR1 SGHRS and CDR2 YFSETQ. V was clipped by 1 base and J by 3 bases, with 7 bases between them. Per the original methods: Amplification from reference gene primers served as the basis for estimated nucleated cell counts. Sequencing used immunoSEQ multiplex PCR; TCRdb keeps in-frame clones, though not all of them. D and trimming were read from the DNA, whereas the V and J calls and clone size are those reported in that table. Here the sample spans roughly 100,000 clones, about four fifths being singletons. The V gene is TRBV5-1, the J gene TRBJ1-1; D not resolved. Specimen: peripheral blood. The source of this sequence is an older woman with acute or convalescent COVID-19. The CDR3: CASSLKRDTEAFF. The CDR3 nucleotides are TGCGCCAGCAGCTTGAAACGGGACACTGAAGCTTTCTTT.